Shown below are 20 T cell receptor beta chains from a single sample sequenced in a study of OX40 agonist ivuxolimab in advanced cancers. This table comes from immunoSEQ multiplex PCR, and its TCRdb copy is limited to in-frame clones, with some not included. The table lists some 130,000 clones, 75% to 90% of them singletons. The sequenced sample was CD4+ or CD8+ T cells sorted from blood, obtained in a trial of the OX40 agonist ivuxolimab. These receptors were taken from an adult with an advanced solid tumor such as melanoma, head and neck, liver or kidney cancer.

The chain uses TRBV28 and TRBJ1-6, with D possibly TRBD1 on 6 matching bases. Trimming stripped 2 bases from V and 0 bases from J, with 11 bases between. The CDR3 totals 17 residues. CDR1 and CDR2 from the germline V gene are MDHEN and SYDVKM. The CDR3: CASSLSTGLSYNSPLHF. The CDR3 nucleotides read TGTGCCAGCAGTTTAAGTACAGGGCTCTCCTATAATTCACCCCTCCACTTT. Full variable domain (outside the CDR3, taken from reference TRBV28 and TRBJ1-6): DVKVTQSSRYLVKRTGEKVFLECVQDMDHENMFWYRQDPGLGLRLIYFSYDVKMKEKGDIPEGYSVSREKKERFSLILESASTNQTSMYLCASSLSTGLSYNSPLHFGNGTRLTVT.

V usage is TRBV28 and J usage is TRBJ1-2, with 8 bases matching TRBD1. This CDR3 spans 14 amino acids. Germline values: CDR1 MDHEN, CDR2 SYDVKM. V was pared by 7 bases and J by 7 bases, with 11 bases of the junction left unmatched. CDR3 coding DNA: TGTGCCAGCATCTCCGGGACAGGCTGGGGTGGCTACACCTTC. Translation: CASISGTGWGGYTF.

This sequence joins TRBV18 and TRBJ1-1; D is undetermined. The length of the CDR3 is 15 residues. Trimming took off 2 bases at V and 0 bases at J, with 10 bases between the two ends. Germline loops: CDR1 KGHSH, CDR2 LQKENI. CDR3 DNA: TGTGCCAGCTCACCAGACACGGGCATGAACACTGAAGCTTTCTTT. Its protein product is CASSPDTGMNTEAFF.

This chain joins TRBV28 and TRBJ2-1; TRBD2 might be the D (6 bases). The length of the CDR3 is 13 residues. From germline, CDR1 is MDHEN and CDR2 SYDVKM. V lost 4 bases, J lost 5 bases, and 9 bases lay in between. CDR3 DNA sequence: TGTGCCAGCAGTTGGGGGGTCGACAATGAGCAGTTCTTC. Its translation is CASSWGVDNEQFF.

The chain uses TRBV7-6 and TRBJ2-7, with 7 bases aligning to TRBD1. V was clipped by 5 bases and J by 4 bases; unmatched bases: 5. The CDR3 spans 13 residues. Germline CDR1 reads SGHVS; CDR2 reads FNYEAQ. Written as DNA, the CDR3 is TGTGCCAGCAGCCTAGGGACAGCGTACGAGCAGTACTTC. Its protein is CASSLGTAYEQYF.

The sample holds one count of this clone. The chain uses TRBV7-2 and TRBJ2-1; TRBD1 aligns across 7 bases. CDR3 size: 15 residues. Per the germline V gene, CDR1 is SGHTA and CDR2 is FQGNSA. Unmatched junction bases numbered 12, after V lost 6 bases and J lost 7 bases. The CDR3 DNA follows: TGTGCCAGCAGTCCTAGGACAGGCCAAGGGAATGAGCAGTTCTTC. Its protein is CASSPRTGQGNEQFF.

V gene TRBV27 combines with J gene TRBJ1-5, with 7 bases lining up with TRBD1. This CDR3 region has 16 residues. V lost 3 bases to trimming and J lost 6 bases; unmatched junction nucleotides: 11. Germline CDR1 MNHEY, CDR2 SMNVEV (reference sequence). CDR3 amino acids: CASSFTVKGAIQPQHF. CDR3 bases: TGTGCCAGCAGTTTTACGGTAAAGGGGGCAATTCAGCCCCAGCATTTT.

The chain employs TRBV7-9 and TRBJ1-4; TRBD1 matches at 7 bases. Germline CDR1 and CDR2: SEHNR and FQNEAQ (reference sequence). There are 18 residues in the CDR3. V trimming: 5 bases; J trimming: 0 bases; junction bases outside the gene matches: 12. Written as DNA, the CDR3 is TGTGCCAGCAGCCCCCGACAGGGCGGACCGGCAACTAATGAAAAACTGTTTTTT. Translated: CASSPRQGGPATNEKLFF.

V and J are TRBV4-2 and TRBJ2-2, with a weak D call TRBD2 (5 bases). Germline CDR1 reads LGHNA; CDR2 reads YNFKEQ. This CDR3 is built from 15 residues. V was pared by 0 bases and J by 4 bases, with 9 bases between. The CDR3 region has the DNA TGTGCCAGCAGCCAAGATGGGAGCGTCACCGGGGAGCTGTTTTTT. This encodes CASSQDGSVTGELFF.

V usage is TRBV28 and J usage is TRBJ2-3, with D possibly being TRBD1 (5 bases). With 11 bases removed from V and 3 bases from J, the gap between germline ends came to 15 bases. The CDR3 is made up of 13 amino acids. Germline CDR1 reads MDHEN; CDR2 reads SYDVKM. The CDR3 region is CALRQKFTDTQYF. CDR3 nucleotides: TGTGCCTTACGACAGAAATTTACAGATACGCAGTATTTT. Full variable domain (rest looked up from reference TRBV28 and TRBJ2-3): DVKVTQSSRYLVKRTGEKVFLECVQDMDHENMFWYRQDPGLGLRLIYFSYDVKMKEKGDIPEGYSVSREKKERFSLILESASTNQTSMYLCALRQKFTDTQYFGPGTRLTVL.

The chain joins TRBV11-2 to TRBJ1-2; D uncertain. Deletions cut 7 bases from V and 3 bases from J, with 18 bases between. Germline assignment: CDR1 SGHAT and CDR2 FQNNGV. The CDR3 length is 15 residues. The CDR3 is CASTSLRATDYGYTF. DNA for the CDR3: TGTGCCAGCACCTCCCTCCGGGCGACCGACTATGGCTACACCTTC.

The V and J genes are TRBV14 and TRBJ1-2; D is undetermined. This CDR3 has 12 amino acids. The germline gives CDR1 SGHDN, CDR2 FVKESK. Between the trimmed V and J ends, which lost 5 bases and 4 bases, there was a span of 8 bases. The CDR3 sequence is CASSSDGYGYTF. The CDR3 coding sequence is TGTGCCAGCAGCTCAGACGGCTATGGCTACACCTTC.

The V call is TRBV18, the J call TRBJ2-3; TRBD1 might be the D (6 bases). The CDR3 totals 14 residues. V was clipped by 3 bases and J by 2 bases, with 9 bases between them. Germline V gene sequence: CDR1 KGHSH, CDR2 LQKENI. In DNA, the CDR3 is TGTGCCAGCTCACCCCAGGGGATCACAGATACGCAGTATTTT. This codes for CASSPQGITDTQYF.

The genes are TRBV29-1 and TRBJ1-2, with 9 positions matching TRBD1. This CDR3 spans 14 amino acids. From germline, CDR1 is SQVTM and CDR2 ANQGSEA. Trimming removed 3 bases from V and 4 bases from J; junction bases left unmatched: 6. The CDR3 spells CSVDLTGGGYGYTF. CDR3 bases: TGCAGCGTTGACCTGACAGGGGGAGGCTATGGCTACACCTTC. Complete variable domain (other parts from reference TRBV29-1 and TRBJ1-2): SAVISQKPSRDICQRGTSLTIQCQVDSQVTMMFWYRQQPGQSLTLIATANQGSEATYESGFVIDKFPISRPNLTFSTLTVSNMSPEDSSIYLCSVDLTGGGYGYTFGSGTRLTVV.

This chain joins TRBV5-6 and TRBJ2-1; tentatively, D is TRBD1 (6 bases). The V gene's germline CDR1 is SGHDT and CDR2 YYEEEE. The CDR3 has 15 residues. Trimming took 3 bases from V and 8 from J, leaving 18 bases between them. The CDR3 sequence is CASSSGTLQGYEQFF. The CDR3, as DNA: TGTGCCAGCAGCTCCGGGACACTTCAAGGGTATGAGCAGTTCTTC. The variable domain in full, completed from reference TRBV5-6 and TRBJ2-1, reads DAGVTQSPTHLIKTRGQQVTLRCSPKSGHDTVSWYQQALGQGPQFIFQYYEEEERQRGNFPDRFSGHQFPNYSSELNVNALLLGDSALYLCASSSGTLQGYEQFFGPGTRLTVL.

The chain links TRBV6-5 to TRBJ1-6; tentatively, D is TRBD1 (5 bases). The V end was cut by 3 bases, the J end by 7 bases, with 10 bases between. This CDR3 is built from 14 residues. Germline CDR1 reads MNHEY; CDR2 reads SVGAGI. In nucleotides, the CDR3 is TGTGCCAGCAGTTATTATGACAGAAATTCACCCCTCCACTTT. This codes for CASSYYDRNSPLHF.

CDR3 loop: CASSGPGGEVQPQHF. The CDR3, as DNA: TGTGCCAGCAGCGGCCCAGGGGGGGAAGTTCAGCCCCAGCATTTT. The gene calls are TRBV2 and TRBJ1-5, with 7 bases matching TRBD1. This CDR3 contains 15 residues. V lost 6 bases, J lost 6 bases, and 11 bases stayed unmatched. Germline loops: CDR1 SNHLY, CDR2 FYNNEI.

This chain connects TRBV4-1 to TRBJ1-6, with D maybe TRBD1 (5 bases). Trimming took off 1 base at V and 12 bases at J, with 16 bases between the two ends. CDR1 and CDR2 from the germline V gene are MGHRA and YSYEKL. The CDR3 has 15 residues. The CDR3 DNA reads as TGCGCCAGCAGCCAAGCCCGGGACCGAGGGAAACCCCTCCACTTT. This translates into CASSQARDRGKPLHF.

The chain employs TRBV7-8 and TRBJ2-7; no reliable D call. Germline CDR1 SGHVS, CDR2 FQNEAQ. The CDR3 has 13 amino acids. Trimming stripped 1 base from V and 2 bases from J, with 6 bases between. CDR3 sequence: CASSLVSAYEQYF. CDR3 sequence (DNA): TGTGCCAGCAGCTTAGTCAGTGCCTACGAGCAGTACTTC.

This chain links TRBV19 with TRBJ2-4; unclear D gene. Germline V gives CDR1 LNHDA, CDR2 SQIVND (reference sequence). The CDR3 sequence is 14 residues long. V dropped 1 base and J dropped 4 bases, with 8 bases sitting between them. CDR3 residues: CASSIGARKNIQYF. In DNA form, the CDR3 reads TGTGCCAGTAGTATAGGGGCTCGGAAAAACATTCAGTACTTC.